This is a list of T cell receptor beta chains from one sample in a study of blood T cells in healthy people across ages. TCRdb itself ran the 5' RACE reads through MiXCR, one entry per CDR3 protein. Of about 1.7 million distinct CDR3 sequences listed, roughly 27% were seen once; the top ten hold roughly 8.2%. Sequencing was carried out using blood. These receptors were collected from a woman younger than 45 in good health. Each CDR3 is given with its conserved first and last residue. Fields, in order: CDR3 DNA, CDR3 protein, J gene, clone size, V gene, D gene. The D gene is left open where the match is weak. Some rows mark clone size as missing; the rest say once, few, many or name a class of expanded clone.

CDR3nt: TGTGCCAGCAGGTTCTTGGAACTGAGGGAGGAGTACTTC
CDR3aa: CASRFLELREEYF
j_gene: TRBJ2-4
abundance: .
v_gene: TRBV2
d_gene: .

CDR3nt: TGCAGTGCTAGACTCGGGACAGGGTCCTACGAGCAGTACTTC
CDR3aa: CSARLGTGSYEQYF
j_gene: TRBJ2-7
abundance: many
v_gene: TRBV20-1
d_gene: TRBD1

CDR3nt: TGTGCCAGCAGTGAGAGGGACGGAAGCATCCAAGAGACCCAGTACTTC
CDR3aa: CASSERDGSIQETQYF
j_gene: TRBJ2-5
abundance: .
v_gene: TRBV6-2/TRBV6-3
d_gene: .

CDR3nt: TGTGCCATCAGCGCCGGACTAGCGGGTCGCACAGATACGCAGTATTTT
CDR3aa: CAISAGLAGRTDTQYF
j_gene: TRBJ2-3
abundance: many
v_gene: TRBV10-3
d_gene: TRBD2

CDR3nt: TGTGCCAGTAGTATTTACACTAGCGGGAGATACAATGAGCAGTTCTTC
CDR3aa: CASSIYTSGRYNEQFF
j_gene: TRBJ2-1
abundance: .
v_gene: TRBV19
d_gene: TRBD2

CDR3nt: TGTGCCAGCAGCTATAATACCGGGGAGCTGTGTTTT
CDR3aa: CASSYNTGELCF
j_gene: TRBJ2-2
abundance: .
v_gene: TRBV7-2
d_gene: .

CDR3nt: TGCGCCAGCAGTCCACAGGGGAACTATAATTCACCCCTCCACTTT
CDR3aa: CASSPQGNYNSPLHF
j_gene: TRBJ1-6
abundance: .
v_gene: TRBV5-1
d_gene: TRBD1

CDR3nt: TGCGCCAGCAGCTCTCCGGGACAGGGCCGAAACACCATATATTTT
CDR3aa: CASSSPGQGRNTIYF
j_gene: TRBJ1-3
abundance: .
v_gene: TRBV5-1
d_gene: TRBD1

CDR3nt: TGTGCCAGCAGCCAAGACCTAGCGGGGTATGAGCAGTACTTC
CDR3aa: CASSQDLAGYEQYF
j_gene: TRBJ2-5
abundance: .
v_gene: TRBV3-1
d_gene: TRBD2

CDR3nt: TGTGCCAGCAGCCTGGGGAACGCGCAAGAGCAGTACTTC
CDR3aa: CASSLGNAQEQYF
j_gene: TRBJ2-7
abundance: .
v_gene: TRBV7-2
d_gene: .

CDR3nt: TGTGCCAGCAGCTTGAGGGGCGGGGCGACGACAGATACGCAGTATTTT
CDR3aa: CASSLRGGATTDTQYF
j_gene: TRBJ2-3
abundance: .
v_gene: TRBV5-4
d_gene: .

CDR3nt: TGTGCCAGCACCCGACAGGGTCACACTGAAGCTTTCTTT
CDR3aa: CASTRQGHTEAFF
j_gene: TRBJ1-1
abundance: few
v_gene: TRBV12-3/TRBV12-4
d_gene: TRBD1

CDR3nt: TGTGCCACCAGCACCTGGACGGAAAACTATGGCTACACCTTC
CDR3aa: CATSTWTENYGYTF
j_gene: TRBJ1-2
abundance: .
v_gene: TRBV15
d_gene: .

CDR3nt: TGCGCCAGCAGCTCATATGAGAGGACAGGGGAAGGCTACACCTTC
CDR3aa: CASSSYERTGEGYTF
j_gene: TRBJ1-2
abundance: .
v_gene: TRBV5-1
d_gene: TRBD1

CDR3nt: TGCGCCAGCAGGGGAGAAGGGGGCTATAATTCACCCCTCCACTTT
CDR3aa: CASRGEGGYNSPLHF
j_gene: TRBJ1-6
abundance: few
v_gene: TRBV5-1
d_gene: .

CDR3nt: TGTGCCAGCAGAGTACAGGGGGCCTACAATGAGCAGTTCTTC
CDR3aa: CASRVQGAYNEQFF
j_gene: TRBJ2-1
abundance: .
v_gene: TRBV6-5
d_gene: TRBD1

CDR3nt: TGTGCCAGCAGCCACCCGGCCTCCTCTGGGGCCAACGTCCTGACTTTC
CDR3aa: CASSHPASSGANVLTF
j_gene: TRBJ2-6
abundance: few
v_gene: TRBV14
d_gene: .

CDR3nt: TGTGCCAGCAGCCGAGCACAGGGTTTCACAGATACGCAGTATTTT
CDR3aa: CASSRAQGFTDTQYF
j_gene: TRBJ2-3
abundance: few
v_gene: TRBV7-9
d_gene: .

CDR3nt: TGTGCCACCAGCAGCAGACAGGGGGCTAGCTATGGCTACACCTTC
CDR3aa: CATSSRQGASYGYTF
j_gene: TRBJ1-2
abundance: .
v_gene: TRBV15
d_gene: TRBD1

CDR3nt: TGTGCCAGCAGCCGATCATCCGGGACAGATGTACTAGTGAGCACAGATACGCAGTATTTT
CDR3aa: CASSRSSGTDVLVSTDTQYF
j_gene: TRBJ2-3
abundance: few
v_gene: TRBV7-9
d_gene: TRBD1

CDR3nt: TGCGCCAGCAGCTCAATCCTCGGGACAGGGTCCTACGAGCAGTACTTC
CDR3aa: CASSSILGTGSYEQYF
j_gene: TRBJ2-7
abundance: .
v_gene: TRBV5-1
d_gene: TRBD1

CDR3nt: TGTGCCAGCAGCTGGACAGGGGTAATCTACGAGCAGTACTTC
CDR3aa: CASSWTGVIYEQYF
j_gene: TRBJ2-7
abundance: few
v_gene: TRBV7-2
d_gene: TRBD1

CDR3nt: TGCGCCAGCAGCCAAGATGGGACAGTAAATCTGCCCCAGCATTTT
CDR3aa: CASSQDGTVNLPQHF
j_gene: TRBJ1-5
abundance: few
v_gene: TRBV4-1
d_gene: TRBD1

CDR3nt: TGCAGCGCTACACAGGGGGCTGGCACCGGGGAGCTGTTTTTT
CDR3aa: CSATQGAGTGELFF
j_gene: TRBJ2-2
abundance: .
v_gene: TRBV20-1
d_gene: TRBD1

CDR3nt: TGTACCAGCAGTTCCCCGGGCAGGGACTCTGGGGCCAACGTCCTGACTTTC
CDR3aa: CTSSSPGRDSGANVLTF
j_gene: TRBJ2-6
abundance: .
v_gene: TRBV28
d_gene: .

CDR3nt: TGTGCCAGCAGCGCGACCCCTTGGGCCAATGAGCAGTTCTTC
CDR3aa: CASSATPWANEQFF
j_gene: TRBJ2-1
abundance: few
v_gene: TRBV9
d_gene: .

CDR3nt: TGTGCCAGCAGCAATTCACGGCCTGGGGCCAACGTCCTGACTTTC
CDR3aa: CASSNSRPGANVLTF
j_gene: TRBJ2-6
abundance: many
v_gene: TRBV9
d_gene: .

CDR3nt: TGTGCCAGCAGCGTCGGGGTAAGCAATCAGCCCCAGCATTTT
CDR3aa: CASSVGVSNQPQHF
j_gene: TRBJ1-5
abundance: .
v_gene: TRBV9
d_gene: .

CDR3nt: TGCAGCGCTACGCCCCCGACAGGGAGGTTCAACACTGAAGCTTTCTTT
CDR3aa: CSATPPTGRFNTEAFF
j_gene: TRBJ1-1
abundance: .
v_gene: TRBV29-1
d_gene: TRBD1

CDR3nt: TGTGCCAGCAGCCAAGGGGGAGTTCCCCTCCACTTT
CDR3aa: CASSQGGVPLHF
j_gene: TRBJ1-6
abundance: few
v_gene: TRBV3-1
d_gene: .

CDR3nt: TGTGCCAGCACTTCGAGCGGGGGGGAGTACAATGAGCAGTTCTTC
CDR3aa: CASTSSGGEYNEQFF
j_gene: TRBJ2-1
abundance: .
v_gene: TRBV7-2
d_gene: TRBD2

CDR3nt: TGTGCCAGCAGCCCAAGCGGGAGGGGGAGCAATGAGCAGTTCTTC
CDR3aa: CASSPSGRGSNEQFF
j_gene: TRBJ2-1
abundance: .
v_gene: TRBV7-8
d_gene: TRBD2

CDR3nt: TGCAGTGCTCGTAGCGGGCCCTACGAGCAGTACTTC
CDR3aa: CSARSGPYEQYF
j_gene: TRBJ2-7
abundance: few
v_gene: TRBV20-1
d_gene: TRBD2

CDR3nt: TGCAGTGCTAGTCCCTCCCAAGAGACCCAGTACTTC
CDR3aa: CSASPSQETQYF
j_gene: TRBJ2-5
abundance: .
v_gene: TRBV20-1
d_gene: .

CDR3nt: TGTGCCAGCAACTCGGCGGGGGGCCCCCTCCTCCAAGAGACCCAGTACTTC
CDR3aa: CASNSAGGPLLQETQYF
j_gene: TRBJ2-5
abundance: .
v_gene: TRBV2
d_gene: TRBD2

CDR3nt: TGTGCCAGCAGGGTCGGACTAGCGGGGATTGAGCAGTTCTTC
CDR3aa: CASRVGLAGIEQFF
j_gene: TRBJ2-1
abundance: .
v_gene: TRBV12-3/TRBV12-4
d_gene: TRBD2

CDR3nt: TGTGCCAGCAGCTTCTGGCATGGCGACAATGAGCAGTTCTTC
CDR3aa: CASSFWHGDNEQFF
j_gene: TRBJ2-1
abundance: .
v_gene: TRBV13
d_gene: .

CDR3nt: TGCAGTGCTAAAGACTGGGCAGAGACCCAGTACTTC
CDR3aa: CSAKDWAETQYF
j_gene: TRBJ2-5
abundance: few
v_gene: TRBV20-1
d_gene: .

CDR3nt: TGTGCCTGGGATCTCCTTCGCGGGGGGGATTCCTACAATGAGCAGTTCTTC
CDR3aa: CAWDLLRGGDSYNEQFF
j_gene: TRBJ2-1
abundance: .
v_gene: TRBV30
d_gene: TRBD2

CDR3nt: TGTGCCAGCAGATCTTTTAGCGGCTACACCTTC
CDR3aa: CASRSFSGYTF
j_gene: TRBJ1-2
abundance: .
v_gene: TRBV28
d_gene: .

CDR3nt: TGTGCCAGCAGGGCGAGCGGGAGCTCCTACAATGAGCAGTTCTTC
CDR3aa: CASRASGSSYNEQFF
j_gene: TRBJ2-1
abundance: many
v_gene: TRBV27
d_gene: TRBD2

CDR3nt: TGTGCCGGCAGCGTAACACAGGTCACTGAAGCTTTCTTT
CDR3aa: CAGSVTQVTEAFF
j_gene: TRBJ1-1
abundance: .
v_gene: TRBV9
d_gene: .

CDR3nt: TGTGCCAGCAGCCCGGGGGGGGGGCCCCATGAAACGCAGTATTTT
CDR3aa: CASSPGGGPHETQYF
j_gene: TRBJ2-3
abundance: .
v_gene: TRBV7-9
d_gene: TRBD2

CDR3nt: TGTGCCAGCAGTTTATTGAGGGGCCGAGTTAATAGTTCACCCCTCCACTTT
CDR3aa: CASSLLRGRVNSSPLHF
j_gene: TRBJ1-6
abundance: .
v_gene: TRBV27
d_gene: .

CDR3nt: TGTGCCAGCAGCGACCCGAGGGGTATGAACACTGAAGCTTTCTTT
CDR3aa: CASSDPRGMNTEAFF
j_gene: TRBJ1-1
abundance: .
v_gene: TRBV9
d_gene: .

CDR3nt: TGTGCCAGCAGCTTATCAGCGACAGGTTTCTACACCTTC
CDR3aa: CASSLSATGFYTF
j_gene: TRBJ1-2
abundance: .
v_gene: TRBV7-9
d_gene: .

CDR3nt: TGTGCCAGCTCACCACCTCAGGGACTAGCGGGAGTCGGCACAGATACGCAGTATTTT
CDR3aa: CASSPPQGLAGVGTDTQYF
j_gene: TRBJ2-3
abundance: .
v_gene: TRBV18
d_gene: TRBD2

CDR3nt: TGCGCCAGCAGCCGGACAGGGGGAGGACAGGGCAATGAGCAGTTCTTC
CDR3aa: CASSRTGGGQGNEQFF
j_gene: TRBJ2-1
abundance: .
v_gene: TRBV5-1
d_gene: TRBD1

CDR3nt: TGTGCCACCAGTGATTTCGGCATAAAAAACATTCAGTACTTC
CDR3aa: CATSDFGIKNIQYF
j_gene: TRBJ2-4
abundance: many
v_gene: TRBV24-1
d_gene: .